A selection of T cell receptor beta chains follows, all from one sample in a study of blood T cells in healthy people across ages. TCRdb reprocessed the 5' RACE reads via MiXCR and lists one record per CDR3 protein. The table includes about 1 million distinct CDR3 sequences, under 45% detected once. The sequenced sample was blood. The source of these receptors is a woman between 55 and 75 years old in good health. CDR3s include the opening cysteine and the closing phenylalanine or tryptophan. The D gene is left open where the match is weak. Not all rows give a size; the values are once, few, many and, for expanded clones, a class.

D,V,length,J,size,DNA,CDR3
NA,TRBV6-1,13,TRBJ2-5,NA,TGTGCCAGCAGTGAATGGGGCAGAGAGACCCAGTACTTC,CASSEWGRETQYF
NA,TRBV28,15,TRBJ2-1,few,TGTGCCAGCAGTTCCCGGGACGTTTTCTCCAATGAGCAGTTCTTC,CASSSRDVFSNEQFF
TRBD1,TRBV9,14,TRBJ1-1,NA,TGTGCCAGCAGCCAGGGGGGGGCAAATACTGAAGCTTTCTTT,CASSQGGANTEAFF
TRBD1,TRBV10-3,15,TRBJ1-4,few,TGTGCCATCAGTTCCGGGACAGTCGGGACGGTAAAACTGTTTTTT,CAISSGTVGTVKLFF
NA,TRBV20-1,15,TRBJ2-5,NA,TGCAGTGCTAGAGATCGCCCTACCGGAGTAGAGACCCAGTACTTC,CSARDRPTGVETQYF
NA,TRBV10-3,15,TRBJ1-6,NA,TGTGCCATCAGGGACGGCAGCTCCTATAATTCACCCCTCCACTTT,CAIRDGSSYNSPLHF
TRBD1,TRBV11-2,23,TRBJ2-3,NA,TGTGCCAGCAGCCTCCCCCAGGGGGACAGGGGTGGGGGAGGGACGGAAAGCACAGATACGCAGTATTTT,CASSLPQGDRGGGGTESTDTQYF
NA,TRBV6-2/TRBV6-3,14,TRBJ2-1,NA,TGTGCCAGCAGTTACCTAGGGATGGGAGAGACCCAGTTCTTC,CASSYLGMGETQFF
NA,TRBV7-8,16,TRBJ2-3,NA,TGTGCCAGCAGCTTAGTACACGACGAAGGCACAGATACGCAGTATTTT,CASSLVHDEGTDTQYF
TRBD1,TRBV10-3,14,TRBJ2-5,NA,TGTGCCATCAGTGAGTCGGACAGGAAGGATGAGCAGTACTTC,CAISESDRKDEQYF
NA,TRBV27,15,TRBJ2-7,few,TGTGCCAGCCCCTCTGGGGGACCATTCTCCTACGAGCAGTACTTC,CASPSGGPFSYEQYF
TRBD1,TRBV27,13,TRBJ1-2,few,TGTGCCAGCAGTTTCCGACAGGGATGGGGCTACACCTTC,CASSFRQGWGYTF
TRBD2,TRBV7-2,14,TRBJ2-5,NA,TGTGCCAGTGTAGCGGGAGGGCCTGGGGAGACCCAGTACTTC,CASVAGGPGETQYF
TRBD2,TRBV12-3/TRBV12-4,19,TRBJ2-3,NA,TGTGCCAGCAGTTTAGGGAACCAAATAGCGGGAGTAATAACAGATACGCAGTATTTT,CASSLGNQIAGVITDTQYF
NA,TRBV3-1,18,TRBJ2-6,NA,TGTGCCAGCAGCCAAGTCAGGATCACAGGAGGTGGGGCCAACGTCCTGACTTTC,CASSQVRITGGGANVLTF
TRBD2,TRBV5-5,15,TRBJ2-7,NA,TGTGCCAGCAGCTTGGCCGGGACTAGCACCTACGAGCAGTACTTC,CASSLAGTSTYEQYF
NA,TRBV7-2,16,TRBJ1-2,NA,TGTGCCAGCAGCTTAGGGTATGGGGGAAGACAGGTCGGCTACACCTTC,CASSLGYGGRQVGYTF
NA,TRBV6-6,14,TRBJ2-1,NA,TGTGCCAGCAGAGATATACTAGGCGGTCGTGAGCAGTTCTTC,CASRDILGGREQFF